The 22 T cell receptor beta chains in this list originate from one sample, sequenced in a study of shared clonotypes between healthy human individuals. Assay used: immunoSEQ multiplex PCR; TCRdb lists only in-frame clones, some missing. The sample contains around 990,000 clones, roughly 80% of which appear only once. The sequenced sample was memory CD4+ T cells from PBMCs. The subset is: CD45RA-negative fraction. These receptors originate from a man aged 18-30 years in good health. Some clones in this sample may be carry-over from other donors' samples.

This chain joins TRBV28 and TRBJ1-4; D gene uncertain. Looked up from germline, CDR1 is MDHEN and CDR2 is SYDVKM. CDR3 length equals 12 residues. Trimming pared 8 bases from V and 8 bases from J, leaving 12 bases between. The CDR3 region is CASGPGYEKLFF. The CDR3 DNA follows: TGTGCCAGCGGGCCCGGGTACGAAAAACTGTTTTTT.

This rearrangement joins TRBV5-4 to TRBJ1-2, with 7 bases fitting TRBD1. Germline trimming cut 6 bases from V and 5 bases from J; bases unmatched to any gene: 4. The CDR3 is 12 residues long. Germline assignment: CDR1 SGHNT and CDR2 YYREEE (reference sequence). CDR3: CASKGQLYGYTF. In DNA form, the CDR3 reads TGTGCCAGCAAGGGACAGCTTTATGGCTACACCTTC.

The chain couples TRBV7-2 to TRBJ1-2, with a tentative D call TRBD1 (5 bases). V gave up 1 base and J gave up 0 bases, with 12 bases separating them. Germline values: CDR1 SGHTA, CDR2 FQGNSA. The CDR3 is 16 residues long. The CDR3 DNA reads as TGTGCCAGCAGCTTAGTTTCAGGGATCGCTAACTATGGCTACACCTTC. Protein: CASSLVSGIANYGYTF.

This clone was counted only a few times. The chain links TRBV29-1 to TRBJ2-1, with D unresolved. CDR3 size: 14 residues. Trimming left V 0 bases short and J 7 bases short, with 13 bases between. Germline-derived CDR1 and CDR2 are SQVTM and ANQGSEA. CDR3 loop: CSVEDRLAVNEQFF. DNA of the CDR3: TGCAGCGTTGAAGACCGGCTGGCGGTGAATGAGCAGTTCTTC.

The chain combines TRBV19 with TRBJ2-3, with D unclear. The CDR3 covers 15 residues. V lost 8 bases and J lost 4, with 19 bases in between. Germline V gene lookup returns CDR1 LNHDA and CDR2 SQIVND (reference sequence). The CDR3 region has the DNA TGTGCCAGTCGAGGTCCCAACCCCTTTTCAGATACGCAGTATTTT. This codes for CASRGPNPFSDTQYF.

This clone was seen once. In DNA, the CDR3 is TGTGCCATCAGTGAGTCGACTCGTAGGATTACTCTCGTC. Protein product: CAISESTRRITLV. This chain connects TRBV10-3 to TRBJ2-7; D unresolved. Germline V gene sequence: CDR1 ENHRY, CDR2 SYGVKD. This CDR3 has 13 residues.

This clone was found a few times. This chain uses TRBV2 with TRBJ2-1, with a tentative D call TRBD2 (6 bases). The germline gives CDR1 SNHLY, CDR2 FYNNEI. The CDR3 length is 17 residues. Between the trimmed V and J ends, which lost 8 bases and 1 base, there was a span of 21 bases. CDR3 DNA sequence: TGTGCCAGCTGGGGAGGTGCCCTAGGCAGGTCCTACAATGAGCAGTTCTTC. As protein: CASWGGALGRSYNEQFF.

This chain connects TRBV7-9 to TRBJ2-7; D ambiguous. The CDR3 totals 12 residues. CDR1 and CDR2 from the germline V gene are SEHNR and FQNEAQ (reference sequence). V was pared by 1 base and J by 3 bases, with 4 bases between. CDR3 in DNA: TGTGCCAGCAGCTTAGTTGACTACGAGCAGTACTTC. Residues: CASSLVDYEQYF. The full variable domain, completed using reference TRBV7-9 and TRBJ2-7, is DTGVSQNPRHKITKRGQNVTFRCDPISEHNRLYWYRQTLGQGPEFLTYFQNEAQLEKSRLLSDRFSAERPKGSFSTLEIQRTEQGDSAMYLCASSLVDYEQYFGPGTRLTVT.

The rearrangement links TRBV7-2 to TRBJ2-1; D might be TRBD2 (5 bases). V dropped 0 bases and J dropped 2 bases, with 8 bases sitting between them. Germline values: CDR1 SGHTA, CDR2 FQGNSA. The CDR3 extends over 15 amino acids. CDR3 DNA: TGTGCCAGCAGCTTAGCCCGGGAAGCCTACAATGAGCAGTTCTTC. This gives the protein CASSLAREAYNEQFF.

The J gene is TRBJ2-7, the V gene TRBV29-1; the match to TRBD1 covers 9 bases. V gave up 3 bases and J gave up 4 bases; unmatched junction bases: 10. The CDR3 extends over 15 amino acids. The germline V gene has CDR1 SQVTM and CDR2 ANQGSEA. The CDR3 is CSVDYSGQGSYEQYF. The CDR3 coding sequence is TGCAGCGTTGATTATTCGGGACAGGGATCTTACGAGCAGTACTTC.

The J gene is TRBJ2-2, the V gene TRBV23-1; maybe TRBD2 (5 bases). TRBV23-1 is placed among ORFs of uncertain function. This CDR3 has 19 amino acids. V lost 0 bases, J lost 3 bases, and 20 bases lay in between. The CDR3 spells CASSQSKRGSRRHTGELFF. The CDR3 coding sequence is TGCGCCAGCAGTCAATCGAAAAGAGGGTCCAGGAGACACACCGGGGAGCTGTTTTTT.

This clone was seen more than once but under ten times. Different DNA sequences within this sample yield the same CDR3. This chain uses TRBV5-1 with TRBJ2-7; D not certain. Germline V gives CDR1 SGHRS, CDR2 YFSETQ. CDR3 length: 14 amino acids. The germline V and J ends were trimmed by 0 bases and 0 bases, with 7 bases remaining between them. The CDR3 DNA sequence: TGCGCCAGCAGCTTGGCAGGCAACTCCTACGAGCAGTACTTC. Its translation: CASSLAGNSYEQYF.

This chain joins TRBV7-7 and TRBJ2-7; D remains ambiguous. The CDR3 is 13 residues long. CDR1 and CDR2 (germline): SSHAT, FNYEAQ (reference sequence). Trimming removed 1 base from V and 2 bases from J, with 6 bases in between. CDR3 sequence: CASSLGPPYEQYF. In DNA, the CDR3 is TGTGCCAGCAGCTTAGGGCCCCCCTACGAGCAGTACTTC.

This clone was found a few times. The chain links TRBV6-4 to TRBJ2-3, with unresolved D. This CDR3 region has 16 residues. Between the trimmed V and J ends, which lost 0 bases and 2 bases, there was a span of 12 bases. Looked up from germline, CDR1 is MRHNA and CDR2 is SNTAGT. DNA of the CDR3: TGTGCCAGCAGTGACTCGAGAGACTCCTACACAGATACGCAGTATTTT. Protein product: CASSDSRDSYTDTQYF.

The sample holds one count of this clone. This chain joins TRBV5-4 and TRBJ2-3, with D possibly being TRBD2 (5 bases). Trimming removed 2 bases at V and 2 bases at J, with 12 bases between. Germline V gene lookup returns CDR1 SGHNT and CDR2 YYREEE (reference sequence). The length of the CDR3 is 15 residues. CDR3 coding DNA: TGTGCCAGCAGCTTCGGGATAGCCCCCACAGATACGCAGTATTTT. Its translation: CASSFGIAPTDTQYF.

The gene calls are TRBV19 and TRBJ1-3, with a possible D match to TRBD1 (5 bases). The CDR3 runs 17 residues. Per germline, CDR1 LNHDA and CDR2 SQIVND (reference sequence). Trimming removed 7 bases at V and 0 bases at J, with 19 bases between. CDR3 in amino acids: CASTDSRGPLSGNTIYF. CDR3 DNA: TGTGCCAGTACCGATTCACGGGGACCTCTCTCTGGAAACACCATATATTTT.

The chain carries TRBV9 and TRBJ1-1; possibly TRBD1 for D (5 bases). This CDR3 region has 13 residues. The germline CDR1 and CDR2 sequences are SGDLS and YYNGEE. The V and J ends lost 3 bases and 4 bases respectively, with 10 bases between them. This CDR3 is CASSADSRTEAFF. The CDR3 DNA reads TGTGCCAGCAGCGCCGACAGTCGCACTGAAGCTTTCTTT.

V usage is TRBV28 and J usage is TRBJ2-7, with 10 bases that match TRBD2. The ends lost 6 bases at V and 5 bases at J; junction bases unmatched: 10. This CDR3 comprises 15 residues. CDR1 and CDR2 from the germline V gene are MDHEN and SYDVKM. As DNA, the CDR3 is TGTGCCAGCAGGTCACCCGGGACTAGCGTGCACGAGCAGTACTTC. Residues: CASRSPGTSVHEQYF.

Concerning this clone itself: The same CDR3 can be traced to other DNA sequences in this sample. The chain recombines TRBV5-1 with TRBJ2-7; TRBD1 agrees at 8 bases. The CDR3 loop spans 13 amino acids. CDR1 SGHRS and CDR2 YFSETQ come from the germline V gene. V was pared by 0 bases and J by 6 bases, with 2 bases of the junction left unmatched. The CDR3 spells CASSLGTGSEQYF. DNA of the CDR3: TGCGCCAGCAGCTTGGGGACAGGGAGCGAGCAGTACTTC. The entire variable domain, with the rest obtained from reference TRBV5-1 and TRBJ2-7, is as follows: KAGVTQTPRYLIKTRGQQVTLSCSPISGHRSVSWYQQTPGQGLQFLFEYFSETQRNKGNFPGRFSGRQFSNSRSEMNVSTLELGDSALYLCASSLGTGSEQYFGPGTRLTVT.

In this sample, this clone turned up a few times. This chain connects TRBV27 to TRBJ1-1; 8 positions agree with TRBD1. CDR1 is MNHEY, CDR2 SMNVEV, per germline (reference sequence). The V and J ends lost 10 bases and 2 bases, in that order; junction bases with no gene match: 6. The CDR3 has 13 residues. The CDR3 DNA reads TGTGCCACCTTAGGACAGGGCAACACTGAAGCTTTCTTT. It translates to CATLGQGNTEAFF.

The chain is built from TRBV5-8 and TRBJ1-4; 7 positions agree with TRBD1. CDR3 size: 16 residues. CDR1 SGHTS and CDR2 YDEGEE come from the germline V gene. The V gene end was trimmed by 6 bases and the J gene end by 7 bases; junction bases not matched to a gene: 15. The CDR3 DNA is TGTGCCAGCATCAGTGCCCCGGGACAGAATACTGAAAAACTGTTTTTT. This codes for CASISAPGQNTEKLFF.

The rearrangement links TRBV5-1 to TRBJ2-7; 9 nucleotides line up with TRBD1. Germline trimming cut 4 bases from V and 0 bases from J; bases unmatched to any gene: 5. CDR1 is SGHRS, CDR2 YFSETQ, per germline. The CDR3 runs 15 residues. The CDR3 region has the DNA TGCGCCAGCAGCAGGGGACAGGGAGGCTCCTACGAGCAGTACTTC. This sequence encodes CASSRGQGGSYEQYF.